This T cell receptor (beta chain) is drawn from a study of preoperative IRX-2 immunotherapy in early breast cancer. The germline V gene encodes CDR1 SNHLY and CDR2 FYNNEI. The trim removed 6 bases at V and 3 bases at J, leaving 2 bases unmatched. The CDR3 is made up of 13 amino acids. TCRdb keeps only in-frame clones here, not all; method: immunoSEQ multiplex PCR. The sample yields some 25,000 clones, 80% to 90% seen once. This clone showed up just a few times. The treatment is: preoperative locoregional IRX-2 cytokine immunotherapy. Patients received preoperative, locoregional IRX-2 cytokine immunotherapy in a phase Ib study.

Sequences were derived from tumor tissue, sampled after IRX-2 immunotherapy. The gene calls are TRBV2 and TRBJ1-2; 9 bases agree with TRBD1. This TCR was recovered from a human donor with breast cancer. CDR3 in amino acids: CASRGDRDYGYTF. In DNA, the CDR3 is TGTGCCAGCAGGGGGGACAGGGACTATGGCTACACCTTC.